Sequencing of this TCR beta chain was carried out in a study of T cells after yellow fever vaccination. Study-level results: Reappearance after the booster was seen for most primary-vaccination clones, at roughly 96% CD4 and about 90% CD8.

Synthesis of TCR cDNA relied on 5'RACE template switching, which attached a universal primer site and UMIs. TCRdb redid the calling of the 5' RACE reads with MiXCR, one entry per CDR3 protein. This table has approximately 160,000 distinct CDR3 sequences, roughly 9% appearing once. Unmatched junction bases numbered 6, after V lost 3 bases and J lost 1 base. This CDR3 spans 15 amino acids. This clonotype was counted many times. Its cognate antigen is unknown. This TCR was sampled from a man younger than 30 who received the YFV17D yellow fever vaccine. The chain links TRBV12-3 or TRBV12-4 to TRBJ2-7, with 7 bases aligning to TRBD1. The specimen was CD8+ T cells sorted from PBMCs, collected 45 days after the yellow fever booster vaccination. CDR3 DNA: TGTGCCAGCAGTTTTCGGGACAGCTTATCCTACGAGCAGTACTTC. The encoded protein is CASSFRDSLSYEQYF.